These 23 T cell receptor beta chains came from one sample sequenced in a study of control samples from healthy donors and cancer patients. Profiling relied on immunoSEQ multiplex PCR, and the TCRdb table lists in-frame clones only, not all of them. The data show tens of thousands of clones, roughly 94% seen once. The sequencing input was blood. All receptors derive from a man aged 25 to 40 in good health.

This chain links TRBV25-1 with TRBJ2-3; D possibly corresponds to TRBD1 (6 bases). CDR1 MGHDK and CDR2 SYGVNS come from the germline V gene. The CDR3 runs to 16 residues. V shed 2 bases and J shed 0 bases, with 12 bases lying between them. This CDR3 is CASSEEQGPSTDTQYF. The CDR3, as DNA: TGTGCCAGCAGTGAAGAGCAGGGGCCTAGCACAGATACGCAGTATTTT.

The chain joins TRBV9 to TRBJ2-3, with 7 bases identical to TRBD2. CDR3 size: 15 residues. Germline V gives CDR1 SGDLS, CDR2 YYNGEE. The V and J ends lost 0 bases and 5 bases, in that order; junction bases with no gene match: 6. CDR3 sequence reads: CASSVVASGGDTQYF. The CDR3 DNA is TGTGCCAGCAGCGTAGTTGCTAGCGGTGGAGATACGCAGTATTTT.

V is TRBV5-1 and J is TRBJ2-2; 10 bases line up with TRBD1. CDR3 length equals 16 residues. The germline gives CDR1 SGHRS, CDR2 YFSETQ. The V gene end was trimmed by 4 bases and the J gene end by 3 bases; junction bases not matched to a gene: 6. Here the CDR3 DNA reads TGCGCCAGCAGCCCTGACAGGGGGCAGGACACCGGGGAGCTGTTTTTT. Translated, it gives CASSPDRGQDTGELFF.

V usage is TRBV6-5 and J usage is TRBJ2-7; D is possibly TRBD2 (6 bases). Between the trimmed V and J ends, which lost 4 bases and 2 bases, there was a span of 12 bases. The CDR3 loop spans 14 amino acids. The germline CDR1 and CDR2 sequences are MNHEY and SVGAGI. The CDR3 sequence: CASSLGLGTYEQYF. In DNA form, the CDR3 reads TGTGCCAGCAGTTTGGGACTGGGGACCTACGAGCAGTACTTC.

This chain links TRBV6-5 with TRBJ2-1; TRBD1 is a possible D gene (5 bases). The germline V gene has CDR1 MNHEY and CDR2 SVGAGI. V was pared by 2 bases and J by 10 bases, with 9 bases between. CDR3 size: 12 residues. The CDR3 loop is CASSYGATEQFF. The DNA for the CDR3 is TGTGCCAGCAGTTACGGGGCAACAGAGCAGTTCTTC.

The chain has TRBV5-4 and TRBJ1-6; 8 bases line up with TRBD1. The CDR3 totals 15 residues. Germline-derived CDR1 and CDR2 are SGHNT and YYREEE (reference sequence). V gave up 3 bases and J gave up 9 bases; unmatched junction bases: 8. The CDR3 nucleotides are TGTGCCAGCAGCTCCGGACAGGGCATCGGTTCACCCCTCCACTTT. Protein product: CASSSGQGIGSPLHF.

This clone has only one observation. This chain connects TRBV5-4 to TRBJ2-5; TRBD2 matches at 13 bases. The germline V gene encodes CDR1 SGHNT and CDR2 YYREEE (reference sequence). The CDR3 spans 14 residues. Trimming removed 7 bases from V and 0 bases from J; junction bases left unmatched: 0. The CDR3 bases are TGTGCCAGCGGGACTAGCGGGGACCAAGAGACCCAGTACTTC. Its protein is CASGTSGDQETQYF. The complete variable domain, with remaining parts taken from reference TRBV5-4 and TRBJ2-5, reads ETGVTQSPTHLIKTRGQQVTLRCSSQSGHNTVSWYQQALGQGPQFIFQYYREEENGRGNFPPRFSGLQFPNYSSELNVNALELDDSALYLCASGTSGDQETQYFGPGTRLLVL.

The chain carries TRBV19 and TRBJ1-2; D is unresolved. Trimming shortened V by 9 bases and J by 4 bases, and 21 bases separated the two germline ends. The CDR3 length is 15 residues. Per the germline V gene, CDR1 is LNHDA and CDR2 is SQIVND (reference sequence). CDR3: CASEDRDRGPYGYTF. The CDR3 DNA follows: TGTGCCAGCGAAGACCGCGACCGGGGTCCCTATGGCTACACCTTC.

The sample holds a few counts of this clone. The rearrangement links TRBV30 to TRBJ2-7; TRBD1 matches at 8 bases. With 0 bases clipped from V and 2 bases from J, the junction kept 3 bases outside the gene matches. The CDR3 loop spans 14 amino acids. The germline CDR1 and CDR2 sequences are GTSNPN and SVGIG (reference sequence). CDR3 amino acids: CAWSVGTGTYEQYF. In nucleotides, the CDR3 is TGTGCCTGGAGTGTAGGGACAGGAACCTACGAGCAGTACTTC.

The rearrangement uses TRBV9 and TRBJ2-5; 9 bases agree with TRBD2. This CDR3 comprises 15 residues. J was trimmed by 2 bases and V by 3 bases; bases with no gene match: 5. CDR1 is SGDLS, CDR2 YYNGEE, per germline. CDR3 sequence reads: CASSERGVTQETQYF. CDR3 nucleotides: TGTGCCAGCAGCGAGCGGGGGGTCACACAAGAGACCCAGTACTTC.

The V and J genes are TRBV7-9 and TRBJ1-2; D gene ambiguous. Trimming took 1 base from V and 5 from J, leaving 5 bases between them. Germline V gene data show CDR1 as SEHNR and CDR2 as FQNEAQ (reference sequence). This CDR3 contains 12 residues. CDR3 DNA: TGTGCCAGCAGCTTAGAGGGATATGGCTACACCTTC. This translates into CASSLEGYGYTF.

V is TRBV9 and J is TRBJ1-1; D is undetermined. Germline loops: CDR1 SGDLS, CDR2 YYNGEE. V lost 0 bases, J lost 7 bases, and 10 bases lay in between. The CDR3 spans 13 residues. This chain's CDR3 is CASSVVAGDEAFF. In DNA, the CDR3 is TGTGCCAGCAGCGTAGTAGCTGGGGATGAAGCTTTCTTT.

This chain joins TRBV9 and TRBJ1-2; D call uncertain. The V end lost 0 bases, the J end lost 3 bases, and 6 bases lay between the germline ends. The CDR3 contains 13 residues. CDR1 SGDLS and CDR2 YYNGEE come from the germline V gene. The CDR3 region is CASSVETDYGYTF. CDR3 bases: TGTGCCAGCAGCGTAGAAACAGACTATGGCTACACCTTC.

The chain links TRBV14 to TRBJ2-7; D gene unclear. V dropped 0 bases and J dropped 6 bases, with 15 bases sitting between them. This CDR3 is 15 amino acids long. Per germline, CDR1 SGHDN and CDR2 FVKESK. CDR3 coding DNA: TGTGCCAGCAGCCAAGACAGACCGGCATCTGTCGAGCAGTACTTC. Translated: CASSQDRPASVEQYF.

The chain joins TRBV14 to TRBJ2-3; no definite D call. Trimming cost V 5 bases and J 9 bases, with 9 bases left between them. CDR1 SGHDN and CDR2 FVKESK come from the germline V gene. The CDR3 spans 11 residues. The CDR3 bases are TGTGCCAGCAGCTCAGTGGACACGCAGTATTTT. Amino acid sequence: CASSSVDTQYF.

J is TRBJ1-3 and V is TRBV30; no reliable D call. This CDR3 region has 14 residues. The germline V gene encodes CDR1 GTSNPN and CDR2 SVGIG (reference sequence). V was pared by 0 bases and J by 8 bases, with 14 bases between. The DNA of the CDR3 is TGTGCCTGGAGTGTGGAGGCCCCCGGAGACACCATATATTTT. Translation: CAWSVEAPGDTIYF.

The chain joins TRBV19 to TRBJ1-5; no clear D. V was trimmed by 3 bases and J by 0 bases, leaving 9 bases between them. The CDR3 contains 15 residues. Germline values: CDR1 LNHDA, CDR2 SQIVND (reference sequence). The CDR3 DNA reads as TGTGCCAGTAGTATCTCAGGAGATAGCAATCAGCCCCAGCATTTT. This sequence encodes CASSISGDSNQPQHF.

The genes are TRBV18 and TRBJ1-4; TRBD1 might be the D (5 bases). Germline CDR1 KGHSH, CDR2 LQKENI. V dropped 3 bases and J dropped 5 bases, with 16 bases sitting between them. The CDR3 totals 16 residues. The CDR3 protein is CASSPRGDGFNEKLFF. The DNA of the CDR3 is TGTGCCAGCTCACCCCGAGGGGACGGATTCAATGAAAAACTGTTTTTT. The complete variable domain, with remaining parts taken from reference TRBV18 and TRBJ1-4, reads NAGVMQNPRHLVRRRGQEARLRCSPMKGHSHVYWYRQLPEEGLKFMVYLQKENIIDESGMPKERFSAEFPKEGPSILRIQQVVRGDSAAYFCASSPRGDGFNEKLFFGSGTQLSVL.

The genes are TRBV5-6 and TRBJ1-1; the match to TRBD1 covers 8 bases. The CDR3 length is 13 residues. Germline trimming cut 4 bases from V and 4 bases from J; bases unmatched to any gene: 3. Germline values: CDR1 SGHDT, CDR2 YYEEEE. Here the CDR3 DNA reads TGTGCCAGCAGCATAACAGGGGGCACTGAAGCTTTCTTT. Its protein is CASSITGGTEAFF.

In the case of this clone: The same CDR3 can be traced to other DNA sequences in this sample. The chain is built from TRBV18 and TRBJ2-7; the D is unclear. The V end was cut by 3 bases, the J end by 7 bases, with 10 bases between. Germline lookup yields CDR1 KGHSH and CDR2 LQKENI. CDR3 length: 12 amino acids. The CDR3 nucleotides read TGTGCCAGCTCACCGCCGGCTGGGGAGCAGTACTTC. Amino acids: CASSPPAGEQYF.

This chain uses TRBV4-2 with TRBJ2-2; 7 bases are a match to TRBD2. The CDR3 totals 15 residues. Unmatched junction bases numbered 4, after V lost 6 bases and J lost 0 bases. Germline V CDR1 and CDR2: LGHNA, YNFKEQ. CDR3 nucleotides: TGTGCCAGCAGGTCGGGGGGTGCGAACACCGGGGAGCTGTTTTTT. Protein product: CASRSGGANTGELFF.

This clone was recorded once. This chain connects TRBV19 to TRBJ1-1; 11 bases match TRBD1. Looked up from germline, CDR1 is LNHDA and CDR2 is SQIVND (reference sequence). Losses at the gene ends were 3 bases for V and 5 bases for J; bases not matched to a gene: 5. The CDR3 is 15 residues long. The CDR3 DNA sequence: TGTGCCAGTAGTATGCCGGGACAGGGGGGGACTGAAGCTTTCTTT. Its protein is CASSMPGQGGTEAFF.

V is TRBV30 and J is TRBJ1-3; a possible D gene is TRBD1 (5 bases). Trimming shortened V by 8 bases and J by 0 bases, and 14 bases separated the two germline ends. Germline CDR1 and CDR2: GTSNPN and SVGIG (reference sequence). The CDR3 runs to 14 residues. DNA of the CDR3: TGTGCCGGGGGATGGGGTAACTCTGGAAACACCATATATTTT. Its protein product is CAGGWGNSGNTIYF.